This T cell receptor beta chain was recovered during a study of cytomegalovirus exposure and HLA in healthy donors. The germline V and J ends were trimmed by 3 bases and 9 bases, with 12 bases remaining between them. CDR1 and CDR2 (germline): KGHSH, LQKENI. The CDR3 is 13 amino acids. This clone was found a few times. Use of 60 Vbeta and 13 Jbeta primers characterized the PCR. In the authors' workflow: Counted up in a later analysis, unique TCR beta chains came to about 80 million, with around 10 million shared. Data came from immunoSEQ multiplex PCR; TCRdb stores just in-frame clones and leaves some out. V and J calls and clone size are those listed in that table; D and trimming were worked out from the DNA. The table lists some 190,000 clones, 60% to 85% of them singletons, with around 1.5% in the top ten.

This receptor was identified in a man aged 18-30 years in good health and CMV-seronegative. Sequencing was carried out using PBMCs. The chain joins TRBV18 to TRBJ1-5, with D maybe TRBD1 (6 bases). The CDR3 nucleotides are TGTGCCAGCTCACCGGACAGCCTTACGCCCCAGCATTTT. This gives the protein CASSPDSLTPQHF.